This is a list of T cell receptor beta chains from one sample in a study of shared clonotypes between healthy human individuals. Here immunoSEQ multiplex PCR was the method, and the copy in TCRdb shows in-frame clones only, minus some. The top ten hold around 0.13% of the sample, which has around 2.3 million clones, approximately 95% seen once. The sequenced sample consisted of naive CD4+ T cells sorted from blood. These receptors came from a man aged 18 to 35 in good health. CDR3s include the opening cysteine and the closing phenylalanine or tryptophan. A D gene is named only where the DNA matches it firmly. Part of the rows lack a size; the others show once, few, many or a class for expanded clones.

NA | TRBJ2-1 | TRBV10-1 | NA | CASSGRGAGANEQFF | TGCGCCAGCAGTGGGCGAGGGGCCGGGGCAAATGAGCAGTTCTTC
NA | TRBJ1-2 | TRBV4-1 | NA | CASSQFFDINYGYTF | TGCGCCAGCAGCCAATTCTTCGACATAAACTATGGCTACACCTTC
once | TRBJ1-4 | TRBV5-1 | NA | CASSLEGGEGKLFF | TGCGCCAGCAGCTTGGAAGGGGGTGAAGGAAAACTGTTTTTT
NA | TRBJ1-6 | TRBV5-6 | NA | CASSLEGRPIPLHF | TGTGCCAGCAGCTTGGAAGGCAGGCCCATCCCCCTCCACTTT
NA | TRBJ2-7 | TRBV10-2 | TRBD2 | CASRGPGLAGGSYEQYF | TGCGCCAGCAGGGGACCTGGACTAGCGGGGGGGTCCTACGAGCAGTACTTC
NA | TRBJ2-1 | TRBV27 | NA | CASRRGGTSGNEQFF | TGTGCCAGCAGGCGTGGCGGGACATCGGGGAATGAGCAGTTCTTC
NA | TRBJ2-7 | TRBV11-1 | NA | CASSKWSGDEQYF | TGTGCCAGCAGCAAATGGTCGGGGGACGAGCAGTACTTC
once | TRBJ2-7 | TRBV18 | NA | CASSPGVQGNSYEQYF | TGTGCCAGCTCACCAGGGGTTCAGGGAAACTCCTACGAGCAGTACTTC
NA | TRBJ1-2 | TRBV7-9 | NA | CASSFSQINYGYTF | TGTGCCAGCAGCTTCTCACAGATTAACTATGGCTACACCTTC
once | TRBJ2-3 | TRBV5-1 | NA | CASSPSFETQYF | TGCGCCAGCAGCCCCTCTTTTGAGACGCAGTATTTT
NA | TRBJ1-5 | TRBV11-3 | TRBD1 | CASSLGQGNCQPQHF | TGTGCCAGCAGCTTAGGACAGGGGAACTGTCAGCCCCAGCATTTT
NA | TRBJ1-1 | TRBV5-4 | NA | CASSLAGVSGAEAFF | TGTGCCAGCAGCTTGGCGGGGGTTTCAGGGGCTGAAGCTTTCTTT
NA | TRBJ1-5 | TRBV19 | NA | CASSIWGQPQHF | TGTGCCAGTAGTATATGGGGACAGCCCCAGCATTTT
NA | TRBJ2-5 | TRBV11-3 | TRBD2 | CASSTRTSGSETQYF | TGTGCCAGCAGCACTCGGACTAGCGGGAGCGAGACCCAGTACTTC
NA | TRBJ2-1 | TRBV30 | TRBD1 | CAWSTGTDNTQFF | TGTGCCTGGAGTACCGGGACAGACAATACGCAGTTCTTC
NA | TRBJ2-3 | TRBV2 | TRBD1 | CASQGALRGTDTQYF | TGTGCCAGCCAGGGGGCGCTCAGGGGTACAGATACGCAGTATTTT
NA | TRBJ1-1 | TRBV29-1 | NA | CSVEHWESGQTEAFF | TGCAGCGTTGAACATTGGGAGAGCGGCCAAACTGAAGCTTTCTTT
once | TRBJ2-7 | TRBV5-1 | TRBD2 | CASSYLSGRTYEQYF | TGCGCCAGCAGTTACCTTAGCGGGAGGACCTACGAGCAGTACTTC
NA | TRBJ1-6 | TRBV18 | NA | CASSPITGRDSPLHF | TGTGCCAGCTCGCCCATAACAGGGAGGGATTCACCCCTCCACTTT
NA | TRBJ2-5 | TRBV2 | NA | CASIRGAGLRETQYF | TGTGCCAGCATCCGGGGAGCAGGGTTAAGAGAGACCCAGTACTTC
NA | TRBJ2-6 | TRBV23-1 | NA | CASRRTSGANVLTF | TGCGCCAGCAGGCGGACATCTGGGGCCAACGTCCTGACTTTC
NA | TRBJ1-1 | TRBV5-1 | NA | CASSLDRLGTEAFF | TGCGCCAGCAGCTTGGACAGGTTAGGGACTGAAGCTTTCTTT
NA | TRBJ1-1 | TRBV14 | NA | CASSHLKTEAFF | TGTGCCAGCAGCCATTTGAAGACTGAAGCTTTCTTT
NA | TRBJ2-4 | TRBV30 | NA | CAWNGGPKNIQYF | TGTGCCTGGAACGGAGGACCCAAAAACATTCAGTACTTC
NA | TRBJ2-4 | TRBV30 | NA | CAWSPQDRPGDIQYF | TGTGCCTGGAGCCCTCAAGACAGGCCAGGGGACATTCAGTACTTC
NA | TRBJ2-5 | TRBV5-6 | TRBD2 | CASSLTIAGVWETQYF | TGTGCCAGCAGCTTGACGATAGCGGGAGTGTGGGAGACCCAGTACTTC
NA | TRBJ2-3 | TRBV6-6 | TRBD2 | CASRASGESTDTQYF | TGTGCCAGCCGTGCTAGCGGGGAGAGCACAGATACGCAGTATTTT
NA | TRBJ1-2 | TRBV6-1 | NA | CASSESDRTYGYTF | TGTGCCAGCAGTGAATCCGACAGAACCTATGGCTACACCTTC
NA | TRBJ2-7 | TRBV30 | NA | CAWSSMVSEQYF | TGTGCCTGGAGTTCTATGGTCTCCGAGCAGTACTTC
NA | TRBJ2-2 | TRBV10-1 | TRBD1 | CASSADRWNTGELFF | TGCGCCAGCAGTGCGGACAGGTGGAACACCGGGGAGCTGTTTTTT
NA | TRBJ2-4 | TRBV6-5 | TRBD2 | CASSPVEGLPNIQYF | TGTGCCAGCAGTCCTGTGGAGGGACTACCCAACATTCAGTACTTC
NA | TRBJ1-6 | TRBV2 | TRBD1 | CASSPTGGLGNSPLHF | TGTGCCAGCAGCCCAACAGGGGGCCTGGGGAATTCACCCCTCCACTTT
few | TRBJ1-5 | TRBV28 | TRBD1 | CASSSTGTFNQPQHF | TGTGCCAGCAGTTCGACAGGGACTTTCAATCAGCCCCAGCATTTT